Presented here are 32 T cell receptor beta chains from one specimen sequenced in a study of CD8 T cells in Susac syndrome. Random-hexamer reverse transcription was applied to about 0.45 to 1 ug RNA. MiXCR, applied by TCRdb to the immunoSEQ multiplex PCR reads, yields one record per CDR3 protein. The sample lists 84,000 or so distinct CDR3 sequences, 94% seen once, with less than 0.95% in the top ten. The sample taken for sequencing was CD8+ T cells from PBMCs. These receptors all stem from a human donor with Susac syndrome.

This chain connects TRBV29-1 to TRBJ2-7, with TRBD1 as a possible D gene (5 bases). The CDR3 has 13 amino acids. Trimming stripped 5 bases from V and 5 bases from J, with 16 bases between. CDR1 SQVTM and CDR2 ANQGSEA come from the germline V gene. DNA for the CDR3: TGCAGCGTTACCCAGGATAGGGGCCACGAGCAGTACTTC. Protein: CSVTQDRGHEQYF.

The rearrangement uses TRBV27 and TRBJ1-1; D gene unclear. The CDR3 runs 13 residues. The germline V gene has CDR1 MNHEY and CDR2 SMNVEV (reference sequence). Trimming took off 6 bases at V and 3 bases at J, with 11 bases between the two ends. CDR3 DNA: TGTGCCAGCAGCCCACTGGGAGACACTGAAGCTTTCTTT. Translation: CASSPLGDTEAFF.

The genes are TRBV13 and TRBJ2-1; 13 bases agree with TRBD2. The CDR3 has 15 residues. Looked up from germline, CDR1 is PRHDT and CDR2 is FYEKMQ (reference sequence). The trim removed 5 bases at V and 9 bases at J, leaving 7 bases unmatched. The CDR3 is CASSPRLAGGGEQFF. The CDR3 DNA is TGTGCCAGCAGCCCCCGACTAGCGGGAGGCGGTGAGCAGTTCTTC.

V is TRBV12-3 or TRBV12-4 and J is TRBJ1-5, with D unclear. Trimming removed 8 bases at V and 8 bases at J, with 7 bases between. CDR3 length: 10 residues. The CDR3 is CASGSEPQHF. The CDR3 DNA reads TGTGCCAGCGGAAGCGAGCCCCAGCATTTT.

The genes are TRBV6-2 or TRBV6-3 and TRBJ2-7, with 10 bases matching TRBD1. The V and J ends lost 10 bases and 5 bases, in that order; junction bases with no gene match: 5. This CDR3 comprises 12 residues. Germline CDR1 reads MNHEY; CDR2 reads SVGEGT. The CDR3 nucleotides are TGTGCCACAGAGGACAGGGGGGACGAGCAGTACTTC. Residues: CATEDRGDEQYF.

This clonotype has a single count. V and J are TRBV5-4 and TRBJ2-7; D uncertain. Trimming pared 1 base from V and 5 bases from J, leaving 4 bases between. CDR1 is SGHNT, CDR2 YYREEE, per germline (reference sequence). This CDR3 contains 11 residues. The CDR3, as DNA: TGTGCCAGCAGCTTGTCAAACGAGCAGTACTTC. This translates into CASSLSNEQYF.

This clonotype was seen once. The chain couples TRBV12-3 or TRBV12-4 to TRBJ2-7; D might be TRBD2 (6 bases). V shed 2 bases and J shed 1 base, with 27 bases lying between them. This CDR3 has 20 amino acids. CDR3 amino acids: CASSLTVLLASEHQSYEQYF. The CDR3 nucleotides are TGTGCCAGCAGTTTAACAGTGCTGTTGGCTAGCGAACATCAATCCTACGAGCAGTACTTC.

The chain joins TRBV5-5 to TRBJ2-1; the D is unclear. V was trimmed by 0 bases and J by 7 bases, leaving 14 bases between them. This CDR3 spans 15 amino acids. Germline V gives CDR1 SGHKS, CDR2 YYEKEE (reference sequence). The CDR3 sequence is CASSLGGAYLNEQFF. The CDR3 bases are TGTGCCAGCAGCTTGGGAGGAGCCTATCTAAATGAGCAGTTCTTC. The variable domain in full, completed from reference TRBV5-5 and TRBJ2-1, reads DAGVTQSPTHLIKTRGQQVTLRCSPISGHKSVSWYQQVLGQGPQFIFQYYEKEERGRGNFPDRFSARQFPNYSSELNVNALLLGDSALYLCASSLGGAYLNEQFFGPGTRLTVL.

J is TRBJ2-3 and V is TRBV27, with a weak D call TRBD2 (5 bases). V shed 7 bases and J shed 0 bases, with 14 bases lying between them. The CDR3 extends over 15 amino acids. Germline V CDR1 and CDR2: MNHEY, SMNVEV (reference sequence). The DNA for the CDR3 is TGTGCCAGCACACTAGGGTTCTCTAGCACAGATACGCAGTATTTT. Translation gives CASTLGFSSTDTQYF.

The rearrangement joins TRBV30 to TRBJ2-1; TRBD2 might be the D (6 bases). The V and J ends lost 4 bases and 5 bases respectively, with 12 bases between them. The length of the CDR3 is 13 residues. The germline V gene has CDR1 GTSNPN and CDR2 SVGIG (reference sequence). The CDR3 is CAWTPGLHNEQFF. The CDR3 DNA is TGTGCCTGGACACCGGGACTCCACAATGAGCAGTTCTTC.

The V and J genes are TRBV28 and TRBJ2-2, with 9 bases lining up with TRBD2. Germline CDR1 MDHEN, CDR2 SYDVKM. After removal of 3 bases from V and 1 base from J, the junction contained 3 bases not matched to a gene. The CDR3 consists of 16 residues. In DNA, the CDR3 is TGTGCCAGCAGTTTTTTAGCGGGAGAGAACACCGGGGAGCTGTTTTTT. Its protein is CASSFLAGENTGELFF.

The rearrangement links TRBV20-1 to TRBJ2-1; 11 positions agree with TRBD2. Germline CDR1 is DFQATT and CDR2 is SNEGSKA (reference sequence). The V segment lost 1 base and the J segment 5 bases; nucleotides outside the gene matches: 7. The CDR3 runs 16 residues. CDR3 DNA: TGCAGTGCTAGAGGCCCGACTAGCGGGGTTAACAATGAGCAGTTCTTC. Amino acid sequence: CSARGPTSGVNNEQFF.

The chain uses TRBV19 and TRBJ1-4, with D unclear. CDR3 length: 10 amino acids. V dropped 10 bases and J dropped 5 bases, with 5 bases sitting between them. CDR1 and CDR2 (germline): LNHDA, SQIVND (reference sequence). The CDR3 nucleotides are TGTGCCACGATGAATGAAAAACTGTTTTTT. Translation: CATMNEKLFF.

This chain uses TRBV25-1 with TRBJ1-3; D is uncertain. Germline assignment: CDR1 MGHDK and CDR2 SYGVNS. This CDR3 is 13 amino acids long. Trimming removed 5 bases at V and 1 base at J, with 6 bases between. The CDR3 sequence: CASSYGSGNTIYF. CDR3 nucleotide sequence: TGTGCCAGCAGTTATGGGTCTGGAAACACCATATATTTT. Complete variable domain (other parts from reference TRBV25-1 and TRBJ1-3): EADIYQTPRYLVIGTGKKITLECSQTMGHDKMYWYQQDPGMELHLIHYSYGVNSTEKGDLSSESTVSRIRTEHFPLTLESARPSHTSQYLCASSYGSGNTIYFGEGSWLTVV.

This clonotype was detected only a few times. V is TRBV6-5 and J is TRBJ2-7; a possible D gene is TRBD1 (5 bases). Germline loops: CDR1 MNHEY, CDR2 SVGAGI. The CDR3 length is 12 residues. V was clipped by 4 bases and J by 3 bases, with 7 bases between them. CDR3 amino acids: CASSFQGYEQYF. The CDR3 bases are TGTGCCAGCAGTTTTCAGGGCTACGAGCAGTACTTC.

This chain links TRBV4-2 with TRBJ2-7; 11 bases are a match to TRBD2. Trimming took 4 bases from V and 2 from J; bases not matched to a gene: 10. The CDR3 runs to 17 residues. Per germline, CDR1 LGHNA and CDR2 YNFKEQ. CDR3 region: CASSPRETSGIPYEQYF. CDR3 sequence (DNA): TGTGCCAGCAGCCCTAGGGAGACTAGCGGGATCCCCTACGAGCAGTACTTC.

V is TRBV5-1 and J is TRBJ2-5; D call uncertain. Germline V CDR1 and CDR2: SGHRS, YFSETQ. With 0 bases removed from V and 5 bases from J, the gap between germline ends came to 14 bases. The CDR3 consists of 15 residues. The CDR3 nucleotides are TGCGCCAGCAGCTTGGGGCAGCCCGGTGGGGAGACCCAGTACTTC. Protein: CASSLGQPGGETQYF.

The chain joins TRBV27 to TRBJ1-1, with D perhaps TRBD1 (5 bases). The CDR3 spans 12 residues. Germline CDR1 is MNHEY and CDR2 is SMNVEV (reference sequence). Trimming left V 6 bases short and J 6 bases short, with 11 bases between. The CDR3 sequence is CASRGGRAEAFF. The CDR3 DNA follows: TGTGCCAGCAGGGGGGGGAGGGCTGAAGCTTTCTTT.

The chain couples TRBV3-1 to TRBJ2-3, with TRBD2 matching 7 bases. This CDR3 region has 15 residues. V was pared by 3 bases and J by 5 bases, with 8 bases of the junction left unmatched. Germline V gene sequence: CDR1 LGHDT, CDR2 YNNKEL (reference sequence). CDR3 protein: CASSQLAAARDTQYF. CDR3 nucleotide sequence: TGTGCCAGCAGCCAGCTAGCGGCCGCACGAGATACGCAGTATTTT.

The chain recombines TRBV19 with TRBJ2-1; possible D gene TRBD2, 6 bases. Between the trimmed V and J ends, which lost 3 bases and 7 bases, there was a span of 22 bases. Germline CDR1 LNHDA, CDR2 SQIVND (reference sequence). The CDR3 is 17 amino acids. DNA for the CDR3: TGTGCCAGTAGTATGAGTCAAGGGACTCTCATGCTGAATGAGCAGTTCTTC. Translation gives CASSMSQGTLMLNEQFF.

The chain employs TRBV29-1 and TRBJ1-2; possibly TRBD1 for D (6 bases). The V end was cut by 5 bases, the J end by 4 bases, with 8 bases between. The CDR3 extends over 11 amino acids. Germline V gene lookup returns CDR1 SQVTM and CDR2 ANQGSEA. The CDR3 sequence: CSVRGGYGYTF. In nucleotides, the CDR3 is TGCAGCGTTCGAGGGGGCTATGGCTACACCTTC.

This chain links TRBV4-1 with TRBJ1-2; tentative D call: TRBD1 (5 bases). CDR1 is MGHRA and CDR2 is YSYEKL in the germline V gene. This CDR3 spans 15 amino acids. V was shortened by 6 bases and J by 2 bases, with 16 bases between the two germline ends. CDR3: CASSRVGEENYGYTF. CDR3 coding DNA: TGCGCCAGCAGTCGCGTGGGGGAAGAGAACTATGGCTACACCTTC.

This clonotype was seen just once. The rearrangement joins TRBV7-9 to TRBJ2-1; no reliable D call. Trimming cost V 1 base and J 5 bases, with 12 bases left between them. This CDR3 is built from 15 residues. Germline CDR1 is SEHNR and CDR2 is FQNEAQ (reference sequence). The CDR3 DNA reads TGTGCCAGCAGCTTAGGGTCGGTCAGGCACAATGAGCAGTTCTTC. Protein sequence: CASSLGSVRHNEQFF. The full variable domain, its missing parts supplied by reference TRBV7-9 and TRBJ2-1, is DTGVSQNPRHKITKRGQNVTFRCDPISEHNRLYWYRQTLGQGPEFLTYFQNEAQLEKSRLLSDRFSAERPKGSFSTLEIQRTEQGDSAMYLCASSLGSVRHNEQFFGPGTRLTVL.

V usage is TRBV12-3 or TRBV12-4 and J usage is TRBJ2-2; no firm D call. The CDR3 is 14 amino acids. The V and J ends lost 3 bases and 0 bases respectively, with 5 bases between them. The CDR3 region is CASSFSANTGELFF. DNA for the CDR3: TGTGCCAGCAGTTTTTCAGCGAACACCGGGGAGCTGTTTTTT.

This chain joins TRBV29-1 and TRBJ2-3; 16 nucleotides align to TRBD2. The CDR3 length is 16 residues. Trimming cost V 7 bases and J 10 bases; bases outside gene matches: 14. Germline CDR1 reads SQVTM; CDR2 reads ANQGSEA. The CDR3 nucleotides are TGCAGCGGGTCCGGGACTAGCGGGGGGGACCTCGTGGCGCAGTATTTT. This codes for CSGSGTSGGDLVAQYF.

This sequence joins TRBV27 and TRBJ2-5; D remains unclear. V was trimmed by 8 bases and J by 7 bases, leaving 8 bases between them. CDR3 size: 10 residues. Germline CDR1 reads MNHEY; CDR2 reads SMNVEV (reference sequence). CDR3 nucleotides: TGTGCCAGCGGGCAGTGGACCCAGTACTTC. Translating it yields CASGQWTQYF.

The V and J genes are TRBV7-9 and TRBJ1-4, with D tentatively TRBD1 (5 bases). V gave up 10 bases and J gave up 8 bases, with 14 bases separating them. The CDR3 has 12 amino acids. CDR1 and CDR2 (germline): SEHNR, FQNEAQ (reference sequence). The CDR3 DNA sequence: TGTGCCACCGAGGGGTGGGACGAAAAACTGTTTTTT. Protein sequence: CATEGWDEKLFF.

This clonotype was counted once. J is TRBJ2-3 and V is TRBV4-2; 8 nucleotides align to TRBD2. From germline, CDR1 is LGHNA and CDR2 YNFKEQ. This CDR3 region has 17 residues. V gave up 3 bases and J gave up 4 bases; unmatched junction bases: 12. In DNA form, the CDR3 reads TGTGCCAGCAGCCATAGTCCGAGCGGGGGAGAGGCAGATACGCAGTATTTT. Protein product: CASSHSPSGGEADTQYF.

The chain couples TRBV4-3 to TRBJ2-7; perhaps TRBD1 as D (6 bases). Per germline, CDR1 LGHNA and CDR2 YSLEER. Trimming took off 2 bases at V and 3 bases at J, with 14 bases between the two ends. CDR3 length: 15 residues. The CDR3 DNA reads as TGCGCCAGCAGCCAAAAACAGGGTGCGTTCTACGAGCAGTACTTC. This translates into CASSQKQGAFYEQYF.

The chain links TRBV7-9 to TRBJ1-2; the D gene is possibly TRBD1 (5 bases). Germline V gene data show CDR1 as SEHNR and CDR2 as FQNEAQ (reference sequence). Deletions cut 1 base from V and 4 bases from J, with 19 bases between. The CDR3 totals 17 residues. Here the CDR3 reads CASSLGGVVEGSYGYTF. In DNA, the CDR3 is TGTGCCAGCAGCTTAGGAGGGGTCGTTGAGGGATCCTATGGCTACACCTTC. The full variable domain, completed using reference TRBV7-9 and TRBJ1-2, is DTGVSQNPRHKITKRGQNVTFRCDPISEHNRLYWYRQTLGQGPEFLTYFQNEAQLEKSRLLSDRFSAERPKGSFSTLEIQRTEQGDSAMYLCASSLGGVVEGSYGYTFGSGTRLTVV.

This clonotype was seen just once. The chain couples TRBV12-3 or TRBV12-4 to TRBJ2-7; TRBD1 is a possible D gene (5 bases). There are 12 residues in the CDR3. V lost 5 bases, J lost 3 bases, and 8 bases lay in between. CDR3 loop: CASSPGFYEQYF. DNA of the CDR3: TGTGCCAGCAGTCCAGGGTTCTACGAGCAGTACTTC.

The chain couples TRBV7-2 to TRBJ2-7; 8 bases are a match to TRBD1. The V and J ends lost 4 bases and 6 bases, in that order; junction bases with no gene match: 8. There are 14 residues in the CDR3. The germline V gene has CDR1 SGHTA and CDR2 FQGNSA. This CDR3 is CASSYSGTGIEQYF. CDR3 sequence (DNA): TGTGCCAGCAGCTACTCCGGGACAGGAATCGAGCAGTACTTC.